The 23 T cell receptor beta chains reported below all come from one sample, sequenced in a study of a mutant IDH1 vaccine in newly diagnosed glioma. TCRdb's table, derived via immunoSEQ multiplex PCR, lists solely in-frame clones and lacks some. The table lists around 29,000 clones, roughly 80% of them singletons, with roughly 8.2% in the top ten. No cognate antigen is known for these TCRs. Time point denoted: week 23, last vaccination. Doses of 300 ug of mutant IDH1 20-mer peptide were given with topical imiquimod. The sample here was PBMCs, taken from a glioma patient whose treatment included an IDH1 peptide vaccine. All receptors come from a woman younger than 35 with glioma.

The rearrangement joins TRBV27 to TRBJ1-3; 7 nucleotides agree with TRBD1. Unmatched junction bases numbered 4, after V lost 3 bases and J lost 2 bases. This CDR3 has 15 residues. The germline V gene encodes CDR1 MNHEY and CDR2 SMNVEV (reference sequence). The CDR3 sequence is CASSLQGGTGNTIYF. The CDR3 nucleotides read TGTGCCAGCAGTTTGCAGGGGGGCACTGGAAACACCATATATTTT.

V gene TRBV20-1 combines with J gene TRBJ2-5; D possibly uses TRBD1 or TRBD2 (6 bases each). This CDR3 contains 11 residues. Trimming left V 3 bases short and J 12 bases short, with 14 bases between. Per the germline V gene, CDR1 is DFQATT and CDR2 is SNEGSKA (reference sequence). The CDR3 DNA sequence: TGCAGTGCTAGTCCGGGGGCGGGCGAGTACTTC. Translating gives CSASPGAGEYF.

The sample holds a few counts of this clone. The chain combines TRBV6-4 with TRBJ2-3, with 10 positions matching TRBD1. The CDR3 is made up of 14 amino acids. The germline V gene has CDR1 MRHNA and CDR2 SNTAGT. V shed 6 bases and J 4 bases; nucleotides not matched to a gene: 4. The DNA of the CDR3 is TGTGCCAGCAGCCTAGGACAGGGGGCAGATACGCAGTATTTT. Its translation is CASSLGQGADTQYF.

The V gene is TRBV28, the J gene TRBJ1-2; TRBD1 aligns across 7 bases. CDR1 is MDHEN, CDR2 SYDVKM, per germline. V lost 6 bases to trimming and J lost 8 bases; unmatched junction nucleotides: 9. The CDR3 spans 13 residues. CDR3 residues: CASSATGVWGYTF. Written as DNA, the CDR3 is TGTGCCAGCAGCGCTACAGGGGTTTGGGGCTACACCTTC.

This clone came up a few times. The chain couples TRBV7-9 to TRBJ1-6; 7 positions match TRBD1. This CDR3 is built from 14 residues. The V gene end was trimmed by 3 bases and the J gene end by 8 bases; junction bases not matched to a gene: 4. Germline loops: CDR1 SEHNR, CDR2 FQNEAQ (reference sequence). CDR3 sequence (DNA): TGTGCCAGCAGCTTCACAGGGGAAGATTCACCCCTCCACTTT. Translating it yields CASSFTGEDSPLHF. Together with reference TRBV7-9 and TRBJ1-6, the CDR3 gives the full variable domain: DTGVSQNPRHKITKRGQNVTFRCDPISEHNRLYWYRQTLGQGPEFLTYFQNEAQLEKSRLLSDRFSAERPKGSFSTLEIQRTEQGDSAMYLCASSFTGEDSPLHFGNGTRLTVT.

There are a few counts of this clone. This chain connects TRBV15 to TRBJ2-7; 10 bases agree with TRBD2. V shed 3 bases and J 4 bases; nucleotides not matched to a gene: 6. From germline, CDR1 is LNHNV and CDR2 YYDKDF (reference sequence). This CDR3 is 15 amino acids long. The CDR3 sequence: CATSSQPGLAYEQYF. Here the CDR3 DNA reads TGTGCCACCAGCAGCCAGCCGGGACTAGCGTACGAGCAGTACTTC.

This chain connects TRBV7-2 to TRBJ2-7; D not resolved. CDR1 and CDR2 (germline): SGHTA, FQGNSA. The V end was cut by 2 bases, the J end by 6 bases, with 11 bases between. The CDR3 is made up of 13 amino acids. CDR3 sequence reads: CASSLFRTVEQYF. The CDR3 DNA sequence: TGTGCCAGCAGCTTATTCCGTACGGTCGAGCAGTACTTC.

This chain joins TRBV7-9 and TRBJ2-7, with D possibly matching TRBD1 (6 bases). The CDR3 consists of 13 residues. Germline V gives CDR1 SEHNR, CDR2 FQNEAQ (reference sequence). Trimming shortened V by 2 bases and J by 6 bases, and 11 bases separated the two germline ends. The chain's CDR3 is CASSLIQGGEQYF. As DNA, the CDR3 is TGTGCCAGCAGCTTAATACAGGGTGGCGAGCAGTACTTC.

In its sample, this clone was seen once. The V and J genes are TRBV2 and TRBJ2-5; 11 positions agree with TRBD2. After removal of 5 bases from V and 5 bases from J, the junction contained 4 bases not matched to a gene. CDR3 size: 14 residues. CDR1 and CDR2 (germline): SNHLY, FYNNEI. The CDR3 protein is CASSSTSGEETQYF. The CDR3 region has the DNA TGTGCCAGCAGTTCGACTAGCGGGGAGGAGACCCAGTACTTC. Complete variable domain (other parts from reference TRBV2 and TRBJ2-5): EPEVTQTPSHQVTQMGQEVILRCVPISNHLYFYWYRQILGQKVEFLVSFYNNEISEKSEIFDDQFSVERPDGSNFTLKIRSTKLEDSAMYFCASSSTSGEETQYFGPGTRLLVL.

The chain has TRBV19 and TRBJ2-7; TRBD1 agrees at 7 bases. The CDR3 totals 14 residues. Germline V CDR1 and CDR2: LNHDA, SQIVND (reference sequence). J lost 1 base, V lost 5 bases, and 5 bases had no gene match. This CDR3 reads CASSVSGQSYEQYF. The CDR3 region has the DNA TGTGCCAGTAGTGTATCGGGACAGTCCTACGAGCAGTACTTC.

This chain joins TRBV5-8 and TRBJ2-5; 8 bases agree with TRBD2. Trimming at V came to 0 bases and at J to 5 bases, leaving 6 bases not matched to a gene. This CDR3 contains 15 residues. CDR1 SGHTS and CDR2 YDEGEE come from the germline V gene. The CDR3 region is CASSLAGGVWETQYF. As DNA, the CDR3 is TGTGCCAGCAGCTTGGCCGGGGGGGTCTGGGAGACCCAGTACTTC.

Here the CDR3 reads CASSRQQETQYF. Written as DNA, the CDR3 is TGTGCCAGTAGTCGCCAGCAAGAGACCCAGTACTTC. This chain uses TRBV19 with TRBJ2-5, with D hard to call. This CDR3 region has 12 residues. CDR1 and CDR2 (germline): LNHDA, SQIVND (reference sequence). The V end was cut by 5 bases, the J end by 2 bases, with 6 bases between. The variable domain in full, with the rest retrieved from reference TRBV19 and TRBJ2-5, is DGGITQSPKYLFRKEGQNVTLSCEQNLNHDAMYWYRQDPGQGLRLIYYSQIVNDFQKGDIAEGYSVSREKKESFPLTVTSAQKNPTAFYLCASSRQQETQYFGPGTRLLVL.

This rearrangement joins TRBV4-1 to TRBJ2-1; D perhaps matches TRBD2 (5 bases). This CDR3 comprises 16 residues. Germline V gene lookup returns CDR1 MGHRA and CDR2 YSYEKL. Trimming left V 1 base short and J 0 bases short, with 10 bases between. The CDR3 nucleotides are TGCGCCAGCAGCCAAGGGAGGCAAAGCTCCTACAATGAGCAGTTCTTC. Amino acid sequence: CASSQGRQSSYNEQFF.

Only one count was recorded for this clone. The chain is built from TRBV18 and TRBJ2-1; 8 bases agree with TRBD2. Trimming took 6 bases from V and 8 from J; bases not matched to a gene: 6. Germline V gene sequence: CDR1 KGHSH, CDR2 LQKENI. The CDR3 has 13 amino acids. Here the CDR3 reads CASSGGDSHEQFF. CDR3 sequence (DNA): TGTGCCAGCTCCGGGGGGGATAGCCATGAGCAGTTCTTC. The full variable domain, its missing parts supplied by reference TRBV18 and TRBJ2-1, is NAGVMQNPRHLVRRRGQEARLRCSPMKGHSHVYWYRQLPEEGLKFMVYLQKENIIDESGMPKERFSAEFPKEGPSILRIQQVVRGDSAAYFCASSGGDSHEQFFGPGTRLTVL.

This rearrangement joins TRBV7-9 to TRBJ2-3; 14 bases are shared with TRBD2. The CDR3 totals 16 residues. The V and J ends lost 5 bases and 9 bases, in that order; junction bases with no gene match: 10. Germline values: CDR1 SEHNR, CDR2 FQNEAQ (reference sequence). The CDR3 bases are TGTGCCAGCAGCCCGGGACTAGCGGGGGATTCCGGCACGCAGTATTTT. It specifies CASSPGLAGDSGTQYF.

The chain joins TRBV27 to TRBJ2-3; no firm D call. The germline V gene encodes CDR1 MNHEY and CDR2 SMNVEV (reference sequence). The V gene lost 5 bases and the J gene lost 5 bases, with 14 bases spanning the gap. The CDR3 is made up of 14 amino acids. CDR3 sequence reads: CASSTLRVGDTQYF. In DNA, the CDR3 is TGTGCCAGCAGTACACTAAGAGTGGGAGATACGCAGTATTTT.

The chain recombines TRBV5-1 with TRBJ1-4; the match to TRBD1 covers 7 bases. The CDR3 extends over 13 amino acids. The J segment lost 11 bases and the V segment lost 2 bases, leaving 6 bases of the junction unmatched. In germline, CDR1 is SGHRS, CDR2 YFSETQ. CDR3 in DNA: TGCGCCAGCAGCTTCACACAGGGGAGTAAACTGTTTTTT. The encoded protein is CASSFTQGSKLFF.

The chain is built from TRBV7-9 and TRBJ1-6; 9 bases fit TRBD1. CDR1 and CDR2 from the germline V gene are SEHNR and FQNEAQ (reference sequence). V trimming: 6 bases; J trimming: 10 bases; junction bases outside the gene matches: 7. The CDR3 has 14 residues. CDR3 in DNA: TGTGCCAGCAGTTCTGGACAGGGGAACTCACCCCTCCACTTT. This gives the protein CASSSGQGNSPLHF.

This clone was recorded only once. The CDR3 protein is CASSQVPSKSDEQFF. The CDR3 DNA follows: TGTGCCAGCAGCCAGGTACCTAGTAAGAGTGATGAGCAGTTCTTC. The V gene is TRBV5-5, the J gene TRBJ2-1; no clear D gene. Trimming pared 4 bases from V and 8 bases from J, leaving 19 bases between. The CDR3 covers 15 residues. Per germline, CDR1 SGHKS and CDR2 YYEKEE (reference sequence).

The chain is built from TRBV7-9 and TRBJ2-5, with D maybe TRBD2 (7 bases). Germline lookup yields CDR1 SEHNR and CDR2 FQNEAQ (reference sequence). Trimming removed 1 base at V and 4 bases at J, with 13 bases between. The CDR3 extends over 15 amino acids. The CDR3, as DNA: TGTGCCAGCAGCTTAGGGGGGGGCCTCGGAGAGACCCAGTACTTC. As protein: CASSLGGGLGETQYF. The full variable domain, its missing parts supplied by reference TRBV7-9 and TRBJ2-5, is DTGVSQNPRHKITKRGQNVTFRCDPISEHNRLYWYRQTLGQGPEFLTYFQNEAQLEKSRLLSDRFSAERPKGSFSTLEIQRTEQGDSAMYLCASSLGGGLGETQYFGPGTRLLVL.

The genes are TRBV7-8 and TRBJ1-1; no clear D. CDR1 and CDR2 from the germline V gene are SGHVS and FQNEAQ. The ends were cut back, 0 bases at V and 3 bases at J, with 2 bases in the middle. The CDR3 is made up of 12 amino acids. CDR3 region: CASSLAHTEAFF. CDR3 sequence (DNA): TGTGCCAGCAGCTTAGCTCACACTGAAGCTTTCTTT.

The V and J genes are TRBV18 and TRBJ2-5, with D unclear. With 4 bases removed from V and 2 bases from J, the gap between germline ends came to 5 bases. The CDR3 extends over 12 amino acids. CDR1 and CDR2 (germline): KGHSH, LQKENI. CDR3 sequence reads: CASSLQQETQYF. The CDR3 DNA sequence: TGTGCCAGCTCACTCCAACAAGAGACCCAGTACTTC.

As concerns this clone: One end of the junction fails to match germline, which may point to a read error. The chain employs TRBV7-7 and TRBJ2-7, with 8 bases matching TRBD1. Germline V gene sequence: CDR1 SSHAT, CDR2 FNYEAQ (reference sequence). The CDR3 covers 13 residues. This CDR3 is CASSSGTGYEQYF. CDR3 in DNA: TGTGCTAGCAGCTCGGGGACAGGCTACGAGCAGTACTTC.